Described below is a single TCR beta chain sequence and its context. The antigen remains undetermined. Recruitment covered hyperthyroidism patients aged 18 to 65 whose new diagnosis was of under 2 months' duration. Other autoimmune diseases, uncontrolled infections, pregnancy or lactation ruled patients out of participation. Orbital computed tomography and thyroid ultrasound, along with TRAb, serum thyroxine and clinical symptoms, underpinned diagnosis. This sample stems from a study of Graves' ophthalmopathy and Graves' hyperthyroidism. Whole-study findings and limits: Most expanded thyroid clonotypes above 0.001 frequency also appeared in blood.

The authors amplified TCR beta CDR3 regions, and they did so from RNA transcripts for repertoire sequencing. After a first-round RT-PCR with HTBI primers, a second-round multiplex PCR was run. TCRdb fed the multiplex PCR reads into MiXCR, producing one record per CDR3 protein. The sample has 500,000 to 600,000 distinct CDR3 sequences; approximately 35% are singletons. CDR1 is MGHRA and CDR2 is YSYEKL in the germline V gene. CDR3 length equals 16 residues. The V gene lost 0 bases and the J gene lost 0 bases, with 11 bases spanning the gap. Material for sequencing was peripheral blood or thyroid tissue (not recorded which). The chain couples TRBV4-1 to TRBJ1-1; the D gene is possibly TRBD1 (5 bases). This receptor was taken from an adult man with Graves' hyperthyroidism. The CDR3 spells CASSQDPAGMNTEAFF. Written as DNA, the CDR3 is TGCGCCAGCAGCCAAGATCCGGCAGGGATGAACACTGAAGCTTTCTTT.